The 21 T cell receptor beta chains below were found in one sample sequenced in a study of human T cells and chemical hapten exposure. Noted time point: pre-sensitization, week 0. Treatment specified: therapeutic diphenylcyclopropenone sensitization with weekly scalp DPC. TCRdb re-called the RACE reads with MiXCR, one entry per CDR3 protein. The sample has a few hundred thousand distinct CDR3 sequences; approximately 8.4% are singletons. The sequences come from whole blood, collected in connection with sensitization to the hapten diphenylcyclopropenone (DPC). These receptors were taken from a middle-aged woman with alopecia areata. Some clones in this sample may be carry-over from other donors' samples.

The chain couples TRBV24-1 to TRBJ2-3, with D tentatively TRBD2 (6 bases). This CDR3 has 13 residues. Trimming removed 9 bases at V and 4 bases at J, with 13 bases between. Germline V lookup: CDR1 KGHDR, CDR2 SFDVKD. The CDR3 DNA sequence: TGTGCCACCGGAGAGGTAGCGGCAGATACGCAGTATTTT. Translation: CATGEVAADTQYF.

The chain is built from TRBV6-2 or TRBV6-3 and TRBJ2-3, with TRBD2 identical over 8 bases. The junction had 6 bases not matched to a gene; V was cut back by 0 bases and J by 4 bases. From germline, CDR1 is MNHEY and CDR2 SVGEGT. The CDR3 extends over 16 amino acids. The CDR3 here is CASSYSSSGSPDTQYF. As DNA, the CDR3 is TGTGCCAGCAGTTACTCGTCCAGCGGGAGCCCAGATACGCAGTATTTT.

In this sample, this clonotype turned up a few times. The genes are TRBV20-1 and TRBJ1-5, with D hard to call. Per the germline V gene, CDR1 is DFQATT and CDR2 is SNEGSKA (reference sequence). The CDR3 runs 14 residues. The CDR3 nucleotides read TGCAGCGGAAGGGATGGGGTAGAATATCAGCCCCAGCATTTT. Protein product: CSGRDGVEYQPQHF.

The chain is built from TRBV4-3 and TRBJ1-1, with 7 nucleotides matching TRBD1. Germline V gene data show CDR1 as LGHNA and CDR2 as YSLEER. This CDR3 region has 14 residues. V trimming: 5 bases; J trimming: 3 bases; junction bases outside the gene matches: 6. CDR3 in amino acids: CASSKYRGDTEAFF. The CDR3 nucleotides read TGCGCCAGCAGCAAATACAGGGGTGACACTGAAGCTTTCTTT.

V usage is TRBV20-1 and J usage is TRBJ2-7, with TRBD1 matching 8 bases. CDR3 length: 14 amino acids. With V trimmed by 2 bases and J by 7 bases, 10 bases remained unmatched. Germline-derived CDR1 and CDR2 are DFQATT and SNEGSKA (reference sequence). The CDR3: CSARPGQGIREQYF. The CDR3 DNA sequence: TGCAGTGCTAGACCCGGACAGGGTATTAGGGAGCAGTACTTC.

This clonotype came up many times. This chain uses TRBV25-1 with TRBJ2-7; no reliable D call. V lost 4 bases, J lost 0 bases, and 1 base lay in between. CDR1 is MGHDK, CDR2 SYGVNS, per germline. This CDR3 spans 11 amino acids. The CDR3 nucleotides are TGTGCCAGCAGTGCCTCCTACGAGCAGTACTTC. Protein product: CASSASYEQYF.

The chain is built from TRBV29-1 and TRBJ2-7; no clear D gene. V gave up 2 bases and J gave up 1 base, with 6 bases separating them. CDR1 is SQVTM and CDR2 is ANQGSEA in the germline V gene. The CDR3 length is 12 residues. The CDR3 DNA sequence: TGCAGCGTTGAAACGGGTTCCTACGAGCAGTACTTC. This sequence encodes CSVETGSYEQYF.

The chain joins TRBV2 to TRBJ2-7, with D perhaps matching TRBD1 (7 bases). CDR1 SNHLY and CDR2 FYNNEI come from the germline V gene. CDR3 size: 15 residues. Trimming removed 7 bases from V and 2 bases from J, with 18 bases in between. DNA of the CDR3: TGTGCCAGCAAACCCCGGGGGACAGAACCCTACGAGCAGTACTTC. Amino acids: CASKPRGTEPYEQYF.

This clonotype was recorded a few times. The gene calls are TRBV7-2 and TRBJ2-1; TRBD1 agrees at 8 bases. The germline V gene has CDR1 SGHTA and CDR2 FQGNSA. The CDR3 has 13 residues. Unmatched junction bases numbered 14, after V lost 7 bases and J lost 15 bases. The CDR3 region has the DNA TGTGCCAGCACGCCGCTGGGGACAGGCTCGACGTTCTTC. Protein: CASTPLGTGSTFF.

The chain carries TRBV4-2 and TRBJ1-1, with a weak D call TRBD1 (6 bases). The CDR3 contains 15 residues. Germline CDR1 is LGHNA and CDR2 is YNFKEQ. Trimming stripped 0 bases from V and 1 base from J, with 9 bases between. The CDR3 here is CASSQDWGQNTEAFF. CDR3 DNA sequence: TGTGCCAGCAGCCAAGACTGGGGACAGAACACTGAAGCTTTCTTT.

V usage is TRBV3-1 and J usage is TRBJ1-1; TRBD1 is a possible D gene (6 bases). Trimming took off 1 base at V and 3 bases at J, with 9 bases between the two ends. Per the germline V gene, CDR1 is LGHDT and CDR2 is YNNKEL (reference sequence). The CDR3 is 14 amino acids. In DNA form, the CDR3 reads TGTGCCAGCAGCCAAGGAAACAGGGACACTGAAGCTTTCTTT. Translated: CASSQGNRDTEAFF.

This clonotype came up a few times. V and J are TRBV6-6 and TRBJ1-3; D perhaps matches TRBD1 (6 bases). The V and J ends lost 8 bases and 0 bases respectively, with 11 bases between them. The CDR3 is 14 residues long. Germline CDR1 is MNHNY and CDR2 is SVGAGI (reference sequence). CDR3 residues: CASVGQSSGNTIYF. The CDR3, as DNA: TGTGCCAGCGTTGGACAGAGCTCTGGAAACACCATATATTTT.

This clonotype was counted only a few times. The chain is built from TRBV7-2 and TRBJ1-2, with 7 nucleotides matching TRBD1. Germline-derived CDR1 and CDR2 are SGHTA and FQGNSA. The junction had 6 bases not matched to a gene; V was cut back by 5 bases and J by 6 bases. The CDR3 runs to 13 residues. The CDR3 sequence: CASSPGQLNGYTF. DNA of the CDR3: TGTGCCAGCAGCCCGGGACAGCTAAATGGCTACACCTTC.

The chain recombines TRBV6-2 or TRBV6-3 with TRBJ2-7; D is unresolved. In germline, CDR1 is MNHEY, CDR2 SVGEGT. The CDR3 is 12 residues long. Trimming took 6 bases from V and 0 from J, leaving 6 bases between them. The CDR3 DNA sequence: TGTGCCAGCAGGGCGGACTCCTACGAGCAGTACTTC. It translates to CASRADSYEQYF.

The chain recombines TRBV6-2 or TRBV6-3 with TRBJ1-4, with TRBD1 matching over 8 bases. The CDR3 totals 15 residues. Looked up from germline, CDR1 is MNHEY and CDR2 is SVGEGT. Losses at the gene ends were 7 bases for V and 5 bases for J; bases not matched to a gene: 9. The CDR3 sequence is CASTRPGQANEKLFF. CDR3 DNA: TGTGCCAGCACCCGACCGGGACAGGCGAATGAAAAACTGTTTTTT.

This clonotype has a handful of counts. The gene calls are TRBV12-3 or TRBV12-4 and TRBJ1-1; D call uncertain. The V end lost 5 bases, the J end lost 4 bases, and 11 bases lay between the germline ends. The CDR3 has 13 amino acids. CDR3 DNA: TGTGCCAGCAGTCTCTTGGAGAGCACTGAAGCTTTCTTT. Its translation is CASSLLESTEAFF.

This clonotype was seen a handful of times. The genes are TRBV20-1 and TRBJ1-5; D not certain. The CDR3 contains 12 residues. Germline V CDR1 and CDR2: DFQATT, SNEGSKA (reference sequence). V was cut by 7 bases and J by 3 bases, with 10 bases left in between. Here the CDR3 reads CSVPGDNQPQHF. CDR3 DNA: TGCAGTGTCCCGGGAGACAATCAGCCCCAGCATTTT.

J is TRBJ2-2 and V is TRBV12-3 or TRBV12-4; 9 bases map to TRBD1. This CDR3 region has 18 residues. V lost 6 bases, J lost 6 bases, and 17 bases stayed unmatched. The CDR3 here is CASRGQGEISVYSGELFF. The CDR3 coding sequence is TGTGCCAGCAGGGGACAGGGAGAGATTTCGGTTTATTCCGGGGAGCTGTTTTTT.

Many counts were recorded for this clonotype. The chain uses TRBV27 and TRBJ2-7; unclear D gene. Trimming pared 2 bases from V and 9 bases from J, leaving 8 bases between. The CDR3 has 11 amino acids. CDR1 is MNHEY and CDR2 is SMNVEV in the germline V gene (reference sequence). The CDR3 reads CASSLLGVQYF. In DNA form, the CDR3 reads TGTGCCAGCAGTTTACTCGGAGTGCAGTACTTC.

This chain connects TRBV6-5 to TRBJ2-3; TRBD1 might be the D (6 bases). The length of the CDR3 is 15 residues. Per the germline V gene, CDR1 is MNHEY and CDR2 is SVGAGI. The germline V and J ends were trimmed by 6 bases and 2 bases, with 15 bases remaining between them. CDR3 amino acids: CASSSGQILTDTQYF. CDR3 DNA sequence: TGTGCCAGCAGCAGCGGACAGATCCTCACAGATACGCAGTATTTT.

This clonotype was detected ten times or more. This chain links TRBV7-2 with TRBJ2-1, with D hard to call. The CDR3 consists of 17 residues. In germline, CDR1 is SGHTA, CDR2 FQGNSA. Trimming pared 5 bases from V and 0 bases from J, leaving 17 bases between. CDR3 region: CASSRRGAYLSYNEQFF. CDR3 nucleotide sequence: TGTGCCAGCAGCAGACGAGGCGCGTACCTCTCCTACAATGAGCAGTTCTTC.